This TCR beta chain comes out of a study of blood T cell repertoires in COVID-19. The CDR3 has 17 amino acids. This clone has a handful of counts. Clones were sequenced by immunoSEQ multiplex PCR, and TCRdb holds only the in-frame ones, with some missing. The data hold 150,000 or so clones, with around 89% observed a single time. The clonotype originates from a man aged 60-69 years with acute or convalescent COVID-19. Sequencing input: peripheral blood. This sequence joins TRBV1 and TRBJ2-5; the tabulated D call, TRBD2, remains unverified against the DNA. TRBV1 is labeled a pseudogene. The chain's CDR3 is CTSSQVTSSKAPCLPYF. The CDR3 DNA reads TGCACCAGCAGCCAAGTAACTAGCAGCAAGGCGCCCTGCCTCCCATACTTC.